This T cell receptor (beta chain) was sequenced during a study of Ad26.COV2.S vaccination and SARS-CoV-2 variants. Study results and limitations: Spike-specific CD8+ and CD4+ T cell responses reportedly showed substantial breadth after vaccination.

The CDR3 spans 13 residues. CDR1 SEHNR and CDR2 FQNEAQ come from the germline V gene (reference sequence). Trimming at V came to 5 bases and at J to 7 bases, leaving 3 bases not matched to a gene. Treatment of the sample: around 19 received Ad26.COV2.S at low or high dose, single or two shots; roughly five received placebo; per-sample allocation not given. Sampling happened 63 days after the first vaccine or placebo injection. Data came from immunoSEQ multiplex PCR; TCRdb stores just in-frame clones and leaves some out. This sample has hundreds of thousands of clones, with more than 75% found just once. As to this clone: What it binds is not known.

Sequencing was performed on peripheral blood, taken in a trial of Ad26.COV2.S vaccine versus placebo. The sequence was obtained from a person aged 18-60 years who received the Ad26.COV2.S COVID-19 vaccine or a placebo. This chain connects TRBV7-9 to TRBJ2-5, with TRBD1 matching 11 bases. The CDR3 protein is CASSQGQGATQYF. CDR3 nucleotides: TGTGCCAGCAGCCAAGGACAGGGGGCGACCCAGTACTTC. Drawing the rest from reference TRBV7-9 and TRBJ2-5, the complete variable domain is DTGVSQNPRHKITKRGQNVTFRCDPISEHNRLYWYRQTLGQGPEFLTYFQNEAQLEKSRLLSDRFSAERPKGSFSTLEIQRTEQGDSAMYLCASSQGQGATQYFGPGTRLLVL.